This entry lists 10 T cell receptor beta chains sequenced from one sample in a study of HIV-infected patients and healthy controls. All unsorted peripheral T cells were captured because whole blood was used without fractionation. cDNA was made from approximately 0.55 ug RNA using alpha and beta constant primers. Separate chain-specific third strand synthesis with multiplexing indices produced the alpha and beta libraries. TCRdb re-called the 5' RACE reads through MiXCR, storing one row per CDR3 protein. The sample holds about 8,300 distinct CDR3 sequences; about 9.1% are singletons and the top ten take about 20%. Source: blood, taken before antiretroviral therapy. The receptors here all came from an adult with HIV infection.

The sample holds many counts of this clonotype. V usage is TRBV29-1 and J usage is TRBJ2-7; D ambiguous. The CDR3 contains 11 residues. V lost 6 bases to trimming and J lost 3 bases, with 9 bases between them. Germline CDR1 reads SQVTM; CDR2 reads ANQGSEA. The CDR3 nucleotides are TGCAGCGTATACGACGGCTACGAGCAGTACTTC. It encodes CSVYDGYEQYF.

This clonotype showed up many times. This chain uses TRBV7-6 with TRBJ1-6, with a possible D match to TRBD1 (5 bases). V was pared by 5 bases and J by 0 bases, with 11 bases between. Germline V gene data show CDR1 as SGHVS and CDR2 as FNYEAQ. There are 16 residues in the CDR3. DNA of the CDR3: TGTGCCAGCAGCCCAGGGTGGAGCTCCTATAATTCACCCCTCCACTTT. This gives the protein CASSPGWSSYNSPLHF.

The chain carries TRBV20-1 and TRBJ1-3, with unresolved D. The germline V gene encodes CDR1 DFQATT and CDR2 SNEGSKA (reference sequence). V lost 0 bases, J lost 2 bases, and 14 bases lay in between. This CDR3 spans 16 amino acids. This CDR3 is CSARDGGKGPGNTIYF. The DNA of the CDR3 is TGCAGTGCTAGAGACGGAGGGAAGGGTCCTGGAAACACCATATATTTT.

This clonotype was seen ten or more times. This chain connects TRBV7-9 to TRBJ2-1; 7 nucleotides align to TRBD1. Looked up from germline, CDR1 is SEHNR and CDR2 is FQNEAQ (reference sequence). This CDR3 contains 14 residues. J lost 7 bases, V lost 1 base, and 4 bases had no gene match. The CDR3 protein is CASSLVRGLNEQFF. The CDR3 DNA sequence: TGTGCCAGCAGCTTAGTTAGGGGGCTGAATGAGCAGTTCTTC.

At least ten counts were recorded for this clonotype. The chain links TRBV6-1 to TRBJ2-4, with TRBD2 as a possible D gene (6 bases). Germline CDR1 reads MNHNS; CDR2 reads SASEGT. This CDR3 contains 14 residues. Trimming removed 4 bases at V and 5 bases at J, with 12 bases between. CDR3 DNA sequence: TGTGCCAGCAGTGTCGGCGGGGTAGAAAACATTCAGTACTTC. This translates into CASSVGGVENIQYF.

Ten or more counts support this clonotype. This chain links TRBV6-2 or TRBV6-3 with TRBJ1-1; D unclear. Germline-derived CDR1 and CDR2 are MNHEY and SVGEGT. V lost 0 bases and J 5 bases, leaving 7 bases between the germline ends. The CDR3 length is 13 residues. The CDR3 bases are TGTGCCAGCAGTTACTCAGAGGGAACTGAAGCTTTCTTT. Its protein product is CASSYSEGTEAFF.

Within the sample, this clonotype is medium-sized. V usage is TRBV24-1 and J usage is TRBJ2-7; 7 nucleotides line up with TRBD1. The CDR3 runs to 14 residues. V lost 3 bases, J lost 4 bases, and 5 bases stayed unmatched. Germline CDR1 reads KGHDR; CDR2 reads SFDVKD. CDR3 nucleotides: TGTGCCACCAGTGATCCAAACAGGGGTTACGAGCAGTACTTC. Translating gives CATSDPNRGYEQYF.

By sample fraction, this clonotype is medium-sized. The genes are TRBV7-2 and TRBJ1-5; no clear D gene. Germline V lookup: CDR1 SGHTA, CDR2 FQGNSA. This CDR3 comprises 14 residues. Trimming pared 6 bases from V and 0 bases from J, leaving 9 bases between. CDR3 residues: CASSLQYSNQPQHF. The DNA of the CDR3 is TGTGCCAGCAGTCTACAGTATAGCAATCAGCCCCAGCATTTT.

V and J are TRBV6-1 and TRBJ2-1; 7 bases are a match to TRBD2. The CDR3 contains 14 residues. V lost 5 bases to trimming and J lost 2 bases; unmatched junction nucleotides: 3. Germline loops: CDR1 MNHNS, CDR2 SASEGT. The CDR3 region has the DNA TGTGCCAGCAGTAGAGCGGGACCCTACAATGAGCAGTTCTTC. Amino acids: CASSRAGPYNEQFF.

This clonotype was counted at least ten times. CDR3 DNA sequence: TGTGCCAGCAGTTATCTGAGGGAGACCCAGTACTTC. Translating it yields CASSYLRETQYF. The gene calls are TRBV6-2 or TRBV6-3 and TRBJ2-5; D unresolved. CDR1 is MNHEY, CDR2 SVGEGT, per germline. The CDR3 is made up of 12 amino acids. V was clipped by 3 bases and J by 5 bases, with 7 bases between them.